What follows are 3 T cell receptor beta chains derived from one specimen sequenced in a study of high-grade serous ovarian cancer treatment subgroups. The method was immunoSEQ multiplex PCR; TCRdb's version includes in-frame clones alone and lacks a portion of them. The table records approximately 36,000 clones, roughly 83% of them present only once. Tumor samples were obtained before definitive surgery or chemotherapy. Sequencing was done on a sample of tumor tissue. The receptors derive from a human donor with high-grade serous ovarian cancer.

The V call is TRBV14, the J call TRBJ2-6, with a tentative D call TRBD1 (5 bases). V shed 3 bases and J shed 2 bases, with 8 bases lying between them. The CDR3 sequence is 15 residues long. Germline V CDR1 and CDR2: SGHDN, FVKESK. The CDR3 sequence is CASSHRRAGANVLTF. The CDR3 DNA is TGTGCCAGCAGCCATCGCAGGGCTGGGGCCAACGTCCTGACTTTC.

The rearrangement links TRBV18 to TRBJ1-1; D gene uncertain. Germline V CDR1 and CDR2: KGHSH, LQKENI. V was shortened by 6 bases and J by 8 bases, with 16 bases between the two germline ends. CDR3 length: 13 residues. The CDR3 reads CASSRGLESEAFF. CDR3 in DNA: TGTGCCAGCTCCCGAGGCCTGGAGTCCGAAGCTTTCTTT.

This chain uses TRBV11-2 with TRBJ2-6; no reliable D call. The CDR3 loop spans 15 amino acids. V lost 5 bases and J lost 0, with 8 bases in between. Germline loops: CDR1 SGHAT, CDR2 FQNNGV. CDR3 residues: CASSMAISGANVLTF. The CDR3, as DNA: TGTGCCAGCAGCATGGCAATCTCTGGGGCCAACGTCCTGACTTTC.